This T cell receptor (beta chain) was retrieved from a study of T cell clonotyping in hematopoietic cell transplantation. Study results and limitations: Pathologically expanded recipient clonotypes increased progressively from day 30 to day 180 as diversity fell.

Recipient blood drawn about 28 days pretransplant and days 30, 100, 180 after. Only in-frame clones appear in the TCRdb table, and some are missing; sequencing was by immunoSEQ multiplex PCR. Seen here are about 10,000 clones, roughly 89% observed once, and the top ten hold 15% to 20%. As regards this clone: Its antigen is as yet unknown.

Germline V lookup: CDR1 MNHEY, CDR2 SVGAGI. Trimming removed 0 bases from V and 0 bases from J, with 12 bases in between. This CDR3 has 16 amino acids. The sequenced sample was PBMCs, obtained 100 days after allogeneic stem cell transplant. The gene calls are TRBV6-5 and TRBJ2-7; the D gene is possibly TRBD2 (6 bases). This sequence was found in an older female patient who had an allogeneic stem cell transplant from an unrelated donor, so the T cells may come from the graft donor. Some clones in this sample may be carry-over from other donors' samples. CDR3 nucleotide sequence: TGTGCCAGCAGTTACTCGAGGGCGGGGAGCTCCTACGAGCAGTACTTC. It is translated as CASSYSRAGSSYEQYF.